The clone carrying this T cell receptor (beta chain) occurred a few times. The data belong to a study of blood T cell repertoires in COVID-19. Germline CDR1 is SGHNT and CDR2 is YYREEE (reference sequence). CDR3 size: 13 residues. With 2 bases removed from V and 8 bases from J, the gap between germline ends came to 13 bases. TCRdb's copy holds only in-frame clones and misses some; the assay was immunoSEQ multiplex PCR. This sample yields about 98,000 clones, of which about 80% are seen a single time; under 20% belongs to the top ten. The chain carries TRBV5-4 and TRBJ1-2, with a tentative D call TRBD1 (5 bases). The TCR comes from a man aged 80 or over with acute or convalescent COVID-19. The sample was peripheral blood. The CDR3 loop reads CASSFPGIFGYTF. The CDR3 DNA reads TGTGCCAGCAGCTTCCCAGGGATTTTCGGCTACACCTTC.